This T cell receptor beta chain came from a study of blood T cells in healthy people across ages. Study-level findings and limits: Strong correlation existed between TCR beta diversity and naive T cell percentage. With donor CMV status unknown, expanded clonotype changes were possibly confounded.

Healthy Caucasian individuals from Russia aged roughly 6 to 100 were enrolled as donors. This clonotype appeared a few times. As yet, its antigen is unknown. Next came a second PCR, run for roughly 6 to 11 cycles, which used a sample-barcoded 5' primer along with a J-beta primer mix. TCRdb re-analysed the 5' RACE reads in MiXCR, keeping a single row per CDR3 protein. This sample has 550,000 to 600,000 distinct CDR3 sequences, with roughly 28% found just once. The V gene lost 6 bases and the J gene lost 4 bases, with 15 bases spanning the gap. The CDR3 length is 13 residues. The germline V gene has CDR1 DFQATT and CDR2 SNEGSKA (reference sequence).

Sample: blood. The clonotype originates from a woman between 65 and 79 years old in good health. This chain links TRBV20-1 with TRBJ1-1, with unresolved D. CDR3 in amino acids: CSAKRFEATEAFF. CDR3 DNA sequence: TGCAGTGCCAAGAGGTTCGAGGCCACTGAAGCTTTCTTT.